These 8 T cell receptor beta chains came from one sample sequenced in a study of T cells after yellow fever vaccination. TCRdb analysed the 5' RACE reads with MiXCR anew, one entry per CDR3 protein. The sample records hundreds of thousands of distinct CDR3 sequences, approximately 13% being singletons. The starting material was PBMCs, obtained on the day of the yellow fever booster vaccination. The receptors originated from a man aged 25-45 years who received the YFV17D yellow fever vaccine.

The J gene is TRBJ2-7, the V gene TRBV12-3 or TRBV12-4, with 7 bases that match TRBD2. V was pared by 5 bases and J by 4 bases, with 11 bases of the junction left unmatched. The CDR3 consists of 15 residues. CDR3 amino acids: CASSRSGLSAYEQYF. The CDR3 coding sequence is TGTGCCAGCAGTCGTAGCGGGCTATCGGCTTACGAGCAGTACTTC.

This clonotype was seen only a few times. This chain links TRBV14 with TRBJ2-7, with D perhaps matching TRBD1 or TRBD2 (5 bases each). Trimming took 4 bases from V and 9 from J, leaving 16 bases between them. The CDR3 has 13 residues. Germline V gives CDR1 SGHDN, CDR2 FVKESK. CDR3 coding DNA: TGTGCCAGCAGCCCAGGACCTGGGGGAGCGCAGTACTTC. Residues: CASSPGPGGAQYF.

This clonotype was counted ten times or more. The chain carries TRBV10-2 and TRBJ2-3; the D gene is possibly TRBD2 (5 bases). Between the trimmed V and J ends, which lost 2 bases and 0 bases, there was a span of 12 bases. The CDR3 is made up of 16 amino acids. Germline CDR1 is WSHSY and CDR2 is SAAADI. CDR3 region: CASSEPDYPSTDTQYF. The DNA of the CDR3 is TGCGCCAGCAGTGAGCCCGACTATCCTAGCACAGATACGCAGTATTTT.

This clonotype was recorded a few times. The chain couples TRBV19 to TRBJ1-3; D unclear. This CDR3 region has 13 residues. Germline values: CDR1 LNHDA, CDR2 SQIVND (reference sequence). Trimming cost V 7 bases and J 0 bases, with 7 bases left between them. The CDR3 DNA is TGTGCCAGTACCGCCGGCTCTGGAAACACCATATATTTT. This gives the protein CASTAGSGNTIYF.

CDR3 loop: CSASRVNEQFF. CDR3 coding DNA: TGCAGTGCTAGCCGGGTCAATGAGCAGTTCTTC. The chain uses TRBV20-1 and TRBJ2-1; unclear D gene. This CDR3 has 11 residues. CDR1 is DFQATT, CDR2 SNEGSKA, per germline (reference sequence). V dropped 3 bases and J dropped 6 bases, with 6 bases sitting between them.

The table lists this clonotype with many counts. The chain couples TRBV29-1 to TRBJ2-7; perhaps TRBD1 as D (6 bases). This CDR3 is built from 13 residues. In germline, CDR1 is SQVTM, CDR2 ANQGSEA. V was shortened by 6 bases and J by 3 bases, with 15 bases between the two germline ends. The CDR3 DNA follows: TGCAGCGTGGGCCAGGGGACCGGCTACGAGCAGTACTTC. It yields the protein CSVGQGTGYEQYF.

This clonotype was seen more than once but under ten times. This chain links TRBV6-1 with TRBJ1-2, with D possibly matching TRBD1 (5 bases). CDR3 length: 14 amino acids. Germline V gene data show CDR1 as MNHNS and CDR2 as SASEGT. V lost 1 base and J 8 bases, leaving 14 bases between the germline ends. The DNA for the CDR3 is TGTGCCAGCAGTGAAGGGGGATGGGGCGCCGGCTACACCTTC. It translates to CASSEGGWGAGYTF.

V is TRBV7-2 and J is TRBJ1-1; D remains unclear. The CDR3 sequence is 12 residues long. Trimming took 8 bases from V and 5 from J, leaving 12 bases between them. Germline values: CDR1 SGHTA, CDR2 FQGNSA. The CDR3 bases are TGTGCCAGCGGTCGGATGAGTACTGAAGCTTTCTTT. Protein product: CASGRMSTEAFF.